Sequencing of this T cell receptor (beta chain) was carried out in a study of regulatory dendritic cells for organ transplantation. The CDR3 runs 14 residues. With V trimmed by 4 bases and J by 8 bases, 8 bases remained unmatched. Germline lookup yields CDR1 SGHRS and CDR2 YFSETQ. Naive CD45RA+ and memory CD45RO+ CD4+ or CD8+ T cells were FACS-sorted. Generated by immunoSEQ multiplex PCR, the TCRdb table keeps only in-frame clones and is missing some. The data hold about 30,000 clones, with about 79% observed a single time. The receptor was isolated from a human donor in good health. The sample consisted of memory CD4+ T cells from blood. Subset denoted: CD45RO+ memory T cells. The V gene is TRBV5-1, the J gene TRBJ1-3; 8 bases fit TRBD1. Written as DNA, the CDR3 is TGCGCCAGCAGCCCCGGACAGGGAGGACACACCATATATTTT. It yields the protein CASSPGQGGHTIYF.